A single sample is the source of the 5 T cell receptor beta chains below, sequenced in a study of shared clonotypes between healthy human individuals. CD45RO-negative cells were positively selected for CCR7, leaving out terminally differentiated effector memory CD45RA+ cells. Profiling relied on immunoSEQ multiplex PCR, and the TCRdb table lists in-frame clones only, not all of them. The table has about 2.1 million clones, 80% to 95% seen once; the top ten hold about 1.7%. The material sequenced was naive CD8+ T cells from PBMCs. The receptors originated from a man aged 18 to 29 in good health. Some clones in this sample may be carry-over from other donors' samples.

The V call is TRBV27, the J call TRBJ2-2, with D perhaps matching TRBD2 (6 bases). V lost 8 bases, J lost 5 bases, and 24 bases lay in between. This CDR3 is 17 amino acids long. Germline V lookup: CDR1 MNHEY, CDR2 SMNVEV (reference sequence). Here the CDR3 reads CASSSLEGLLRTGELFF. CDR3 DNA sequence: TGTGCCAGCTCCTCGCTGGAGGGCCTCCTTCGAACCGGGGAGCTGTTTTTT.

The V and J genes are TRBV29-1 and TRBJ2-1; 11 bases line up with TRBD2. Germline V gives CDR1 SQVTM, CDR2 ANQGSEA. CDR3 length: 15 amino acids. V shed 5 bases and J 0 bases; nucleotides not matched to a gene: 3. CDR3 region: CSVPGTSGSYNEQFF. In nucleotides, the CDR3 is TGCAGCGTTCCCGGGACTAGCGGCTCCTACAATGAGCAGTTCTTC.

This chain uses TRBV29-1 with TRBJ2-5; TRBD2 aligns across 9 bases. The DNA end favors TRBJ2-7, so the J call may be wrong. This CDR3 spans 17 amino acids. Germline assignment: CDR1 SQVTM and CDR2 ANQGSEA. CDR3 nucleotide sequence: TGCAGCGTTGGGACTAACGTTCTAGCGGGATTGCGGTACGAGCAGTACTTC. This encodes CSVGTNVLAGLRYEQYF.

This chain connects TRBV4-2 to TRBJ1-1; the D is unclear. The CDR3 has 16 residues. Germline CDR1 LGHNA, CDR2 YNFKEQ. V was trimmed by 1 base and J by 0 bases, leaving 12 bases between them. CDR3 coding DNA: TGTGCCAGCAGCCAAGCTGGGGAAGGCCTGAACACTGAAGCTTTCTTT. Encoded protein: CASSQAGEGLNTEAFF.

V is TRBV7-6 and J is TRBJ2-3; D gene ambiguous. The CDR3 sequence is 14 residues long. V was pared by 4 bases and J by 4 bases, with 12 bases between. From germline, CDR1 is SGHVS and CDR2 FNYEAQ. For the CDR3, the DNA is TGTGCCAGCAGCTCCGTCCTTGTCGCAGATACGCAGTATTTT. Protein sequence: CASSSVLVADTQYF.